The rows below give T cell receptor beta chains drawn from one sample of a study of blood T cell repertoires in COVID-19. The method was immunoSEQ multiplex PCR; TCRdb's version includes in-frame clones alone and lacks a portion of them. The sample holds 160,000 or so clones, about nine tenths seen once. The sample taken for sequencing was peripheral blood. The receptors derive from a woman aged 45-65 years with acute or convalescent COVID-19. Both conserved end residues are part of each CDR3. Each record gives: clone size, CDR3 length, J gene, D gene, V gene, CDR3 DNA, CDR3 protein. A D gene is named only where the DNA matches it firmly. Size is stated for part of the rows, as once, few or many counts, or as a class when the clone is expanded.

>.|14|TRBJ1-3|.|TRBV7-9
TGTGCCAGCAGCTTAGGGGGAGGCGGAAACACCATATATTTT
CASSLGGGGNTIYF
>.|15|TRBJ1-5|TRBD1|TRBV19
TGTGCCAGTAATAACCTCGACAGGGTGGATCAGCCCCAGCATTTT
CASNNLDRVDQPQHF
>.|14|TRBJ2-3|TRBD1|TRBV9
TGTGCCAGCAGCACGACAGGGTTCACAGATACGCAGTATTTT
CASSTTGFTDTQYF
>.|14|TRBJ1-4|.|TRBV5-1
TGCGCCAGCAAGGATCCGGGGGGGAATGAAAAACTGTTTTTT
CASKDPGGNEKLFF
>.|14|TRBJ2-7|TRBD2|TRBV13
TGTGCCAGCAGCTCTAGACTAGCGGGAGAAGAGCAGTACTTC
CASSSRLAGEEQYF
>.|12|TRBJ2-1|.|TRBV6-2/TRBV6-3
TGTGCCAGCAGCCTCCCCAGTCATGAGCAGTTCTTC
CASSLPSHEQFF
>.|18|TRBJ2-4|.|TRBV4-1
TGCGCCAGCAGCCAAACGCCCCAGGGACTCATAGCCAAAAACATTCAGTACTTC
CASSQTPQGLIAKNIQYF
>.|14|TRBJ2-7|TRBD1|TRBV19
TGTGCCAGTAGTAACCCGGGACAGTCCTACGAGCAGTACTTC
CASSNPGQSYEQYF
>.|16|TRBJ2-3|TRBD1|TRBV6-1
TGTGCCAGCAGTGAAATGCGGGACAGGGGGTTAGATACGCAGTATTTT
CASSEMRDRGLDTQYF
>.|13|TRBJ1-2|TRBD1|TRBV18
TGTGCCAGCTCACCCCAGGGGGCGAGGGGCTACACCTTC
CASSPQGARGYTF
>.|11|TRBJ2-3|.|TRBV20-1
TGCAGTGCTCGGGTAAACGGTGCGCAGTATTTT
CSARVNGAQYF
>.|14|TRBJ2-1|.|TRBV3-1/TRBV3-2
TGTGCCAGCAGCCAAGGCGGGACTTACAATGAGCAGTTCTTC
CASSQGGTYNEQFF
>.|15|TRBJ1-2|.|TRBV4-3
TGCGCCAGCAGCCAAGGAGACGGAGGAAACTATGGCTACACCTTC
CASSQGDGGNYGYTF
>once|19|TRBJ1-2|.|TRBV9
TGTGCCAGCAGCGTAACCACCGAAACAAGGGGGAATCCTAACTATGGCTACACCTTC
CASSVTTETRGNPNYGYTF
>once|13|TRBJ1-2|.|TRBV5-6
TGTGCCAGCAGCTTGCCCCAGGGGTATGGCTACACCTTC
CASSLPQGYGYTF
>.|16|TRBJ2-3|.|TRBV7-9
TGTGCCAGCAGCTTAGAGGTCCTAGCAGGCACAGATACGCAGTATTTT
CASSLEVLAGTDTQYF
>.|17|TRBJ2-7|.|TRBV7-8
TGTGCCAGCAGCTTAGCGCTGGTCATAGCGGAGGTTTACGAGCAGTACTTC
CASSLALVIAEVYEQYF
>.|14|TRBJ1-4|.|TRBV27
TGTGCCAGCAGTATCGGGACAACTAATGAAAAACTGTTTTTT
CASSIGTTNEKLFF
>.|14|TRBJ1-2|.|TRBV14
TGTGCCAGCAGCCAAGATAGGCACAGCTATGGCTACACCTTC
CASSQDRHSYGYTF
>.|16|TRBJ1-3|TRBD1|TRBV7-6
TGTGCCAGCAGCTTTGGAGGACAGGGGCATGGAAACACCATATATTTT
CASSFGGQGHGNTIYF
>.|14|TRBJ2-1|TRBD1|TRBV11-2
TGTGCCAGCAGCCCCCGACTTGGGACAGTTGAGCAGTTCTTC
CASSPRLGTVEQFF
>.|14|TRBJ1-1|.|TRBV14
TGTGCCAGCAGCCAAGCAGGGTTTGGCGCTGAAGCTTTCTTT
CASSQAGFGAEAFF
>once|12|TRBJ1-1|.|TRBV28
TGTGCCAGCAGTTTCGCGGGGGGCGCAGCTTTCTTT
CASSFAGGAAFF
>.|15|TRBJ2-3|.|TRBV27
TGTGCCAGCGGGGCAGGTAGTAGATTATTGGATACGCAGTATTTT
CASGAGSRLLDTQYF
>.|17|TRBJ2-7|TRBD1|TRBV5-8
TGTGCCAGCAGCTTCCTGACAGGGCTCTTAATATCCTACGAGCAGTACTTC
CASSFLTGLLISYEQYF
>once|16|TRBJ2-3|TRBD2|TRBV7-2
TGTGCCAGCAGCTTAAAGGCGGGGGGTAGTTCAGATACGCAGTATTTT
CASSLKAGGSSDTQYF
>.|15|TRBJ1-1|.|TRBV7-9
TGTGCCAGCAGCTTCTTAGGGGTGGAGAACACTGAAGCTTTCTTT
CASSFLGVENTEAFF
>.|16|TRBJ2-1|.|TRBV27
TGTGCCAGCAGTTTATCTGGCGGCAGCACCTACAATGAGCAGTTCTTC
CASSLSGGSTYNEQFF
>.|14|TRBJ1-1|.|TRBV7-8
TGTGCCAGCAGCTTAAGAGGGGGTATCTCTGAAGCTTTCTTT
CASSLRGGISEAFF
>.|13|TRBJ1-5|.|TRBV11-2
TGTGCCAGCAGTTGGAGGTTAGGGCAGCCCCAGCATTTT
CASSWRLGQPQHF
>.|16|TRBJ1-5|.|TRBV5-1
TGCGCCAGCAGCTTGGGCGACCGACAGGGCAATCAGCCCCAGCATTTT
CASSLGDRQGNQPQHF
>.|12|TRBJ2-3|.|TRBV29-1
TGCAGCGGGGCGGAGGGCACAGATACGCAGTATTTT
CSGAEGTDTQYF